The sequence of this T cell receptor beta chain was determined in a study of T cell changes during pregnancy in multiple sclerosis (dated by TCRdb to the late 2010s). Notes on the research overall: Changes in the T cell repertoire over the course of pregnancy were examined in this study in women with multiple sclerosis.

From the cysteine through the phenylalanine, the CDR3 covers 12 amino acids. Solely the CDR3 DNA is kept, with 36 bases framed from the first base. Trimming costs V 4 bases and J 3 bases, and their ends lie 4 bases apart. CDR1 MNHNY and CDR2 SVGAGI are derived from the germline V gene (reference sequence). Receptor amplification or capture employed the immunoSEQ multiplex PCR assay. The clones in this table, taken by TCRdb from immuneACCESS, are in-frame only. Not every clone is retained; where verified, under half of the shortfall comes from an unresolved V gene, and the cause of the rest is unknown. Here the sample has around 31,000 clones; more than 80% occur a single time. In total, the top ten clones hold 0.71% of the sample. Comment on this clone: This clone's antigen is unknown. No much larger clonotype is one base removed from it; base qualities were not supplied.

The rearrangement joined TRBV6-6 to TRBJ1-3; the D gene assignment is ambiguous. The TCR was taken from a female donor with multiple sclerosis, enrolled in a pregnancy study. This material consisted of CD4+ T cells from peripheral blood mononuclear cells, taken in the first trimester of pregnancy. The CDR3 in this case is CASSSLGNTIYF. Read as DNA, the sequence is TGTGCCAGCAGTTCCCTTGGAAACACCATATATTTT.